This T cell receptor (beta chain) stems from a study of beta chain features in type 1 diabetes. Study summary: Healthy donors and patients showed comparable age, gender and cell yields. Study results and limitations: PCR might favor shorter templates, equally in patients and controls. For TCRB rearrangement, an influence of HLA type remained unresolved here. Reads derived from cDNA could over-represent cells showing high TCR expression.

V was cut by 2 bases and J by 2 bases, with 7 bases left in between. Germline assignment: CDR1 LGHNA and CDR2 YSLEER. This CDR3 has 14 amino acids. Investigators reverse transcribed all isolated RNA, so they sequenced expressed TCRB transcripts. The assay was immunoSEQ multiplex PCR, and TCRdb's table has in-frame clones only and misses some. The table records about 260,000 clones, approximately 70% of them present only once. Worth noting for this clone: Antigen specificity is unknown.

The clonotype originates from a man aged 30-40 years in good health. The specimen sequenced was naive CD4+ T cells from blood. The chain links TRBV4-3 to TRBJ2-1; D is perhaps TRBD1 (6 bases). The CDR3 coding sequence is TGCGCCAGCAGCCAAAGGACAGCCTACAATGAGCAGTTCTTC. Amino acids: CASSQRTAYNEQFF.